This T cell receptor beta chain was found in a study of T cells after yellow fever vaccination. Study-wide results and caveats: Most clones from primary vaccination were detected again post-booster (about 96% CD4, 88% CD8). CD4 and CD8 compartments shared a small share of clonotypes.

This clonotype was seen a handful of times. Antigen: not known. Universal primer sites and UMIs were introduced during 5'RACE template-switching synthesis of TCR cDNA. TCRdb re-called the 5' RACE reads with MiXCR, one entry per CDR3 protein. The sample has 120,000 or so distinct CDR3 sequences, over 12% seen once. The receptor comes from a man in his late teens or twenties who received the YFV17D yellow fever vaccine. The specimen was CD8+ T cells sorted from PBMCs, collected 5 days after the yellow fever booster vaccination.

CDR3 residues: CATSRDGPGWAFF. The CDR3 coding sequence is TGTGCCACCAGCAGAGATGGTCCAGGGTGGGCTTTCTTT. The genes are TRBV15 and TRBJ1-1; D is possibly TRBD1 (5 bases). Germline V lookup: CDR1 LNHNV, CDR2 YYDKDF (reference sequence). The CDR3 consists of 13 residues. V lost 0 bases and J lost 11, with 13 bases in between.